These 26 T cell receptor beta chains were all obtained from the same sample, sequenced in a study of shared clonotypes between healthy human individuals. Profiled with immunoSEQ multiplex PCR; TCRdb holds only in-frame clones, not every one. Of 1,500,000 or so clones listed, about 96% were seen once; the top ten hold 1.2%. Material: naive CD4+ T cells sorted from blood. Subset here: CD45RA+ positively selected. The origin of the receptors is a man aged 25 to 40 in good health.

The chain joins TRBV28 to TRBJ1-1, with unresolved D. V was shortened by 1 base and J by 8 bases, with 8 bases between the two germline ends. This CDR3 contains 12 residues. Germline V gene sequence: CDR1 MDHEN, CDR2 SYDVKM. CDR3 sequence (DNA): TGTGCCAGCAGTTTATCCGCCCTCGAAGCTTTCTTT. This codes for CASSLSALEAFF.

The table lists this clone with a count of one. This rearrangement joins TRBV15 to TRBJ1-3; TRBD1 is a possible D gene (5 bases). Trimming took off 3 bases at V and 1 base at J, with 10 bases between the two ends. The CDR3 contains 15 residues. Per germline, CDR1 LNHNV and CDR2 YYDKDF (reference sequence). CDR3 bases: TGTGCCACCAGCAGGGAGGGACTGTCTGGAAACACCATATATTTT. This gives the protein CATSREGLSGNTIYF.

The chain joins TRBV2 to TRBJ1-4, with D perhaps matching TRBD1 (6 bases). CDR1 is SNHLY, CDR2 FYNNEI, per germline. V shed 6 bases and J shed 5 bases, with 19 bases lying between them. The CDR3 sequence is 16 residues long. This CDR3 reads CASRDLKDSLNEKLFF. The CDR3 DNA follows: TGTGCCAGCAGAGATCTAAAGGACAGTCTAAATGAAAAACTGTTTTTT.

The rearrangement uses TRBV2 and TRBJ2-1; 8 bases match TRBD2. Germline loops: CDR1 SNHLY, CDR2 FYNNEI. Trimming removed 6 bases from V and 8 bases from J; junction bases left unmatched: 3. The CDR3 is 12 residues long. The CDR3 DNA reads as TGTGCCAGCAGGGAACTAGCGGATGAGCAGTTCTTC. Its translation is CASRELADEQFF.

The chain combines TRBV14 with TRBJ2-7; 11 bases are a match to TRBD2. CDR3 length: 13 amino acids. Per germline, CDR1 SGHDN and CDR2 FVKESK. V lost 6 bases and J lost 3; bases outside the gene matches: 1. CDR3 sequence (DNA): TGTGCCAGCAGTCTAGCGGGAGGCTACGAGCAGTACTTC. Translation gives CASSLAGGYEQYF.

As to this clone: Other DNA sequences in the same sample also yield this CDR3. This rearrangement joins TRBV15 to TRBJ2-7; no firm D call. Trimming pared 0 bases from V and 4 bases from J, leaving 4 bases between. Germline CDR1 and CDR2: LNHNV and YYDKDF (reference sequence). The CDR3 spans 12 residues. In nucleotides, the CDR3 is TGTGCCACCAGCAGAGACGGTTACGAGCAGTACTTC. Protein: CATSRDGYEQYF.

This chain uses TRBV10-2 with TRBJ2-7, with D possibly TRBD2 on 5 matching bases. CDR1 WSHSY and CDR2 SAAADI come from the germline V gene. Trimming pared 8 bases from V and 4 bases from J, leaving 15 bases between. The CDR3 consists of 13 residues. CDR3 nucleotides: TGCGCCAGCGGACTTGTCGCCGATTACGAGCAGTACTTC. Translated: CASGLVADYEQYF.

The chain combines TRBV27 with TRBJ2-1, with unresolved D. The CDR3 contains 14 residues. Germline V CDR1 and CDR2: MNHEY, SMNVEV (reference sequence). V lost 4 bases and J lost 6, with 13 bases in between. The CDR3 loop reads CASSSDWGGNEQFF. The CDR3 coding sequence is TGTGCCAGCAGTTCTGACTGGGGTGGCAATGAGCAGTTCTTC.

V usage is TRBV10-3 and J usage is TRBJ2-1; 8 bases map to TRBD2. This CDR3 contains 14 residues. Germline V gene data show CDR1 as ENHRY and CDR2 as SYGVKD. After removal of 2 bases from V and 4 bases from J, the junction contained 1 base not matched to a gene. The CDR3 spells CAISEREGYNEQFF. The CDR3 DNA is TGTGCCATCAGTGAGCGGGAGGGGTACAATGAGCAGTTCTTC.

The J gene is TRBJ2-1, the V gene TRBV7-9; D possibly corresponds to TRBD1 (5 bases). V was pared by 1 base and J by 8 bases, with 12 bases between. CDR3 size: 14 residues. Germline V lookup: CDR1 SEHNR, CDR2 FQNEAQ (reference sequence). The CDR3 nucleotides are TGTGCCAGCAGCTTAGAGAGCAGGGTCGATGAGCAGTTCTTC. Translating gives CASSLESRVDEQFF.

This clone was recorded once. V gene TRBV4-3 combines with J gene TRBJ2-1, with 9 bases matching TRBD2. This CDR3 is built from 16 residues. Germline lookup yields CDR1 LGHNA and CDR2 YSLEER. V was pared by 3 bases and J by 10 bases, with 13 bases of the junction left unmatched. For the CDR3, the DNA is TGCGCCAGCAGCCAGGAAATAGCGGGAGTGCGTCACGAGCAGTTCTTC. This sequence encodes CASSQEIAGVRHEQFF.

The J gene is TRBJ2-1, the V gene TRBV7-2; D is ambiguous. Germline values: CDR1 SGHTA, CDR2 FQGNSA. CDR3 size: 13 residues. V was clipped by 1 base and J by 9 bases, with 10 bases between them. The CDR3: CASSLGPWGEQFF. DNA of the CDR3: TGTGCCAGCAGCTTAGGACCCTGGGGTGAGCAGTTCTTC.

The count of this clone is one. V gene TRBV6-5 combines with J gene TRBJ1-2; D not certain. CDR3 length: 14 residues. Germline V CDR1 and CDR2: MNHEY, SVGAGI. V lost 4 bases to trimming and J lost 2 bases, with 11 bases between them. Here the CDR3 DNA reads TGTGCCAGCAGTTTGTACAGAGCCAACTATGGCTACACCTTC. Translated: CASSLYRANYGYTF.

About this clone itself: Distinct nucleotide sequences in the sample also encode this CDR3. This rearrangement joins TRBV5-1 to TRBJ2-5; D is perhaps TRBD2 (6 bases). Trimming removed 2 bases at V and 3 bases at J, with 8 bases between. The CDR3 length is 13 residues. The germline V gene encodes CDR1 SGHRS and CDR2 YFSETQ. Here the CDR3 DNA reads TGCGCCAGCAGCTTTTCGGGGGAAGAGACCCAGTACTTC. Amino acids: CASSFSGEETQYF. Full variable domain (rest looked up from reference TRBV5-1 and TRBJ2-5): KAGVTQTPRYLIKTRGQQVTLSCSPISGHRSVSWYQQTPGQGLQFLFEYFSETQRNKGNFPGRFSGRQFSNSRSEMNVSTLELGDSALYLCASSFSGEETQYFGPGTRLLVL.

The chain has TRBV6-6 and TRBJ2-7; possible D gene TRBD1, 6 bases. Per germline, CDR1 MNHNY and CDR2 SVGAGI (reference sequence). V lost 6 bases and J 2 bases, leaving 11 bases between the germline ends. The CDR3 consists of 13 residues. The CDR3 here is CASRTTGPYEQYF. CDR3 nucleotides: TGTGCCAGCAGGACGACAGGTCCCTACGAGCAGTACTTC.

V and J are TRBV6-5 and TRBJ1-2, with 9 positions matching TRBD1. The junction had 7 bases not matched to a gene; V was cut back by 10 bases and J by 7 bases. This CDR3 contains 12 residues. Germline-derived CDR1 and CDR2 are MNHEY and SVGAGI. The CDR3 is CATRTGESGYTF. CDR3 DNA: TGTGCCACCCGGACAGGGGAATCTGGCTACACCTTC.

The genes are TRBV11-2 and TRBJ2-1; 7 positions match TRBD1. This CDR3 comprises 14 residues. Germline values: CDR1 SGHAT, CDR2 FQNNGV. Trimming took 3 bases from V and 3 from J; bases not matched to a gene: 2. DNA for the CDR3: TGTGCCAGCAGCTTTTGGGACAGCTACAATGAGCAGTTCTTC. Encoded protein: CASSFWDSYNEQFF.

This chain links TRBV5-8 with TRBJ1-3; D is perhaps TRBD1 (6 bases). The germline V and J ends were trimmed by 4 bases and 0 bases, with 8 bases remaining between them. Germline CDR1 SGHTS, CDR2 YDEGEE. The CDR3 totals 14 residues. The CDR3 loop reads CASSGQFSGNTIYF. The CDR3 DNA reads as TGTGCCAGCAGCGGACAGTTCTCTGGAAACACCATATATTTT.

For the CDR3, the DNA is TGCGCCAGCAGCCTCGGACAGGGGTTAGCAGATACGCAGTATTTT. This encodes CASSLGQGLADTQYF. The J gene is TRBJ2-3, the V gene TRBV5-1; 9 positions agree with TRBD1. With V trimmed by 4 bases and J by 4 bases, 7 bases remained unmatched. From germline, CDR1 is SGHRS and CDR2 YFSETQ. The CDR3 covers 15 residues.

This clone was recorded only once. The rearrangement uses TRBV6-1 and TRBJ1-5, with a tentative D call TRBD1 (5 bases). This CDR3 is built from 17 residues. CDR1 is MNHNS and CDR2 is SASEGT in the germline V gene. The V gene lost 4 bases and the J gene lost 3 bases, with 19 bases spanning the gap. This CDR3 is CASSVRPGTPLNQPQHF. The CDR3 DNA is TGTGCCAGCAGTGTACGCCCCGGGACTCCCCTCAATCAGCCCCAGCATTTT.

The chain has TRBV18 and TRBJ1-4; D gene uncertain. This CDR3 is 18 amino acids long. Trimming left V 1 base short and J 0 bases short, with 15 bases between. Germline lookup yields CDR1 KGHSH and CDR2 LQKENI. CDR3 bases: TGTGCCAGCTCACCACTCTATGGGGAAGCGTCAACTAATGAAAAACTGTTTTTT. This encodes CASSPLYGEASTNEKLFF.

The V and J genes are TRBV2 and TRBJ2-1, with TRBD2 matching 13 bases. Germline V CDR1 and CDR2: SNHLY, FYNNEI. With 2 bases clipped from V and 5 bases from J, the junction kept 3 bases outside the gene matches. This CDR3 contains 16 residues. CDR3 nucleotides: TGTGCCAGCAGTGAAACTAGCGGGAGGGCCCACAATGAGCAGTTCTTC. Translated, it gives CASSETSGRAHNEQFF.

The genes are TRBV5-4 and TRBJ2-1, with TRBD2 identical over 8 bases. The germline V gene has CDR1 SGHNT and CDR2 YYREEE (reference sequence). V lost 4 bases to trimming and J lost 12 bases; unmatched junction nucleotides: 15. The CDR3 contains 15 residues. Here the CDR3 reads CASSPSPYGRGGQFF. CDR3 nucleotides: TGTGCCAGCAGCCCCAGCCCTTACGGGAGGGGCGGGCAGTTCTTC.

The CDR3: CASSLALVGTRQGEQYF. CDR3 coding DNA: TGTGCCAGCAGCTTAGCGTTAGTAGGGACCCGGCAGGGCGAGCAGTACTTC. The chain has TRBV7-9 and TRBJ2-7; D is tentatively TRBD1 or TRBD2 (5 bases each). CDR1 is SEHNR and CDR2 is FQNEAQ in the germline V gene (reference sequence). This CDR3 contains 17 residues. V was trimmed by 0 bases and J by 6 bases, leaving 21 bases between them.

This chain uses TRBV19 with TRBJ1-2; D gene ambiguous. With 7 bases removed from V and 8 bases from J, the gap between germline ends came to 17 bases. The germline V gene encodes CDR1 LNHDA and CDR2 SQIVND (reference sequence). This CDR3 has 13 residues. The CDR3 region has the DNA TGTGCCAGTACTGTGGACGGCCCGGTGGGCTACACCTTC. This encodes CASTVDGPVGYTF. The full variable domain, in which reference TRBV19 and TRBJ1-2 provide the parts outside the CDR3, is DGGITQSPKYLFRKEGQNVTLSCEQNLNHDAMYWYRQDPGQGLRLIYYSQIVNDFQKGDIAEGYSVSREKKESFPLTVTSAQKNPTAFYLCASTVDGPVGYTFGSGTRLTVV.

The table lists this clone with a count of one. This chain joins TRBV5-4 and TRBJ2-1, with 13 bases fitting TRBD2. CDR1 and CDR2 from the germline V gene are SGHNT and YYREEE (reference sequence). V lost 4 bases and J lost 8; bases outside the gene matches: 9. There are 16 residues in the CDR3. As DNA, the CDR3 is TGTGCCAGCAGCGCCACTACTAGCGGGAGGGCCCATGAGCAGTTCTTC. Residues: CASSATTSGRAHEQFF.